A single sample is the source of the 16 T cell receptor beta chains below, sequenced in a study of CD8+ T cells in alopecia areata. Reverse transcribed after extraction, RNA yielded cDNA as the sequencing template. Data came from immunoSEQ multiplex PCR; TCRdb stores just in-frame clones and leaves some out. The sample lists under 250,000 clones, about three fifths occurring once. The sample here was CD4+ T cells sorted from blood, taken at week 0. The receptors were sampled from a human donor with alopecia areata.

The chain recombines TRBV18 with TRBJ1-6, with TRBD1 matching over 7 bases. CDR3 length: 16 residues. Germline loops: CDR1 KGHSH, CDR2 LQKENI. V lost 4 bases to trimming and J lost 7 bases; unmatched junction nucleotides: 10. The CDR3 sequence: CASSRESRGGNSPLHF. CDR3 bases: TGTGCCAGCTCACGGGAAAGCAGGGGGGGCAATTCACCCCTCCACTTT. Combining the CDR3 with reference TRBV18 and TRBJ1-6 gives the whole variable domain NAGVMQNPRHLVRRRGQEARLRCSPMKGHSHVYWYRQLPEEGLKFMVYLQKENIIDESGMPKERFSAEFPKEGPSILRIQQVVRGDSAAYFCASSRESRGGNSPLHFGNGTRLTVT.

The CDR3 DNA reads as TGTGCCAGCTCAAGTGAGGGGACAGTTTATAGCAATCAGCCCCAGCATTTT. It codes for CASSSEGTVYSNQPQHF. V is TRBV18 and J is TRBJ1-5; 7 nucleotides agree with TRBD1. This CDR3 has 17 amino acids. Germline assignment: CDR1 KGHSH and CDR2 LQKENI. Losses at the gene ends were 5 bases for V and 0 bases for J; bases not matched to a gene: 10.

The J gene is TRBJ2-6, the V gene TRBV5-1, with 7 bases matching TRBD1. The trim removed 1 base at V and 2 bases at J, leaving 12 bases unmatched. The CDR3 has 19 amino acids. CDR1 is SGHRS and CDR2 is YFSETQ in the germline V gene. Here the CDR3 DNA reads TGCGCCAGCAGCTTGCTAGGGGGCGTAACTGAGACTGGGGCCAACGTCCTGACTTTC. Protein sequence: CASSLLGGVTETGANVLTF.

V usage is TRBV11-1 and J usage is TRBJ2-1, with TRBD2 as a possible D gene (7 bases). The CDR3 covers 17 residues. Trimming stripped 7 bases from V and 0 bases from J, with 19 bases between. Germline assignment: CDR1 SGHAT and CDR2 FQDESV (reference sequence). Here the CDR3 DNA reads TGTGCCAGCACCAACGGGGGGCCGTCTAGCTCCTACAATGAGCAGTTCTTC. Its protein product is CASTNGGPSSSYNEQFF.

This chain links TRBV5-1 with TRBJ1-2; D uncertain. Germline V CDR1 and CDR2: SGHRS, YFSETQ. The CDR3 length is 16 residues. Between the trimmed V and J ends, which lost 1 base and 2 bases, there was a span of 15 bases. The DNA of the CDR3 is TGCGCCAGCAGCTTGCCTGGCCGGGGAGTCAACTATGGCTACACCTTC. Protein product: CASSLPGRGVNYGYTF. Drawing the rest from reference TRBV5-1 and TRBJ1-2, the complete variable domain is KAGVTQTPRYLIKTRGQQVTLSCSPISGHRSVSWYQQTPGQGLQFLFEYFSETQRNKGNFPGRFSGRQFSNSRSEMNVSTLELGDSALYLCASSLPGRGVNYGYTFGSGTRLTVV.

This clone occurred many times. This chain links TRBV5-4 with TRBJ2-1, with D tentatively TRBD1 (5 bases). CDR1 is SGHNT and CDR2 is YYREEE in the germline V gene (reference sequence). Trimming shortened V by 4 bases and J by 6 bases, and 11 bases separated the two germline ends. CDR3 length: 13 amino acids. CDR3 DNA: TGTGCCAGCAGCCTCCCACAGGTCAATGAGCAGTTCTTC. It translates to CASSLPQVNEQFF. Together with reference TRBV5-4 and TRBJ2-1, the CDR3 gives the full variable domain: ETGVTQSPTHLIKTRGQQVTLRCSSQSGHNTVSWYQQALGQGPQFIFQYYREEENGRGNFPPRFSGLQFPNYSSELNVNALELDDSALYLCASSLPQVNEQFFGPGTRLTVL.

This clone has just one count. This chain connects TRBV11-2 to TRBJ1-2; D ambiguous. The CDR3 length is 13 residues. Germline V CDR1 and CDR2: SGHAT, FQNNGV. Trimming took 5 bases from V and 4 from J, leaving 11 bases between them. CDR3 nucleotides: TGTGCCAGCAGCCCACCCTTAGGCTATGGCTACACCTTC. Amino acid sequence: CASSPPLGYGYTF.

The rearrangement links TRBV30 to TRBJ1-5; 7 bases map to TRBD1. Germline CDR1 and CDR2: GTSNPN and SVGIG (reference sequence). This CDR3 has 15 amino acids. V lost 1 base, J lost 1 base, and 4 bases stayed unmatched. For the CDR3, the DNA is TGTGCCTGGAGTGATAGGGGGCTCAGCAATCAGCCCCAGCATTTT. Protein product: CAWSDRGLSNQPQHF. The whole variable domain, remainder taken from reference TRBV30 and TRBJ1-5, is SQTIHQWPATLVQPVGSPLSLECTVEGTSNPNLYWYRQAAGRGLQLLFYSVGIGQISSEVPQNLSASRPQDRQFILSSKKLLLSDSGFYLCAWSDRGLSNQPQHFGDGTRLSIL.

The rearrangement links TRBV2 to TRBJ2-1, with 9 bases aligning to TRBD2. The CDR3 length is 15 residues. Trimming removed 6 bases from V and 4 bases from J; junction bases left unmatched: 7. CDR1 and CDR2 (germline): SNHLY, FYNNEI. The CDR3 loop reads CASRPGTSKYNEQFF. As DNA, the CDR3 is TGTGCCAGCAGGCCCGGGACTAGCAAATACAATGAGCAGTTCTTC. The whole variable domain, filled in from reference TRBV2 and TRBJ2-1, reads EPEVTQTPSHQVTQMGQEVILRCVPISNHLYFYWYRQILGQKVEFLVSFYNNEISEKSEIFDDQFSVERPDGSNFTLKIRSTKLEDSAMYFCASRPGTSKYNEQFFGPGTRLTVL.

This clone appeared a few times. This chain uses TRBV7-2 with TRBJ2-5, with TRBD2 matching 8 bases. Germline CDR1 reads SGHTA; CDR2 reads FQGNSA. The CDR3 has 15 amino acids. J was trimmed by 5 bases and V by 5 bases; bases with no gene match: 10. The CDR3, as DNA: TGTGCCAGCAGCCTCCCGGGACTAGTAGTTGAGACCCAGTACTTC. Its protein is CASSLPGLVVETQYF. Together with reference TRBV7-2 and TRBJ2-5, the CDR3 gives the full variable domain: GAGVSQSPSNKVTEKGKDVELRCDPISGHTALYWYRQSLGQGLEFLIYFQGNSAPDKSGLPSDRFSAERTGGSVSTLTIQRTQQEDSAVYLCASSLPGLVVETQYFGPGTRLLVL.

This clone was recorded a few times. V is TRBV18 and J is TRBJ1-1; D unclear. V dropped 0 bases and J dropped 4 bases, with 15 bases sitting between them. Germline loops: CDR1 KGHSH, CDR2 LQKENI. The CDR3 loop spans 16 amino acids. CDR3 sequence: CASSPPVSVPGTEAFF. The DNA of the CDR3 is TGTGCCAGCTCACCACCGGTTTCCGTTCCGGGCACTGAAGCTTTCTTT.

V gene TRBV5-1 combines with J gene TRBJ2-2; D not resolved. This CDR3 has 16 amino acids. In germline, CDR1 is SGHRS, CDR2 YFSETQ. Deletions cut 0 bases from V and 7 bases from J, with 16 bases between. The CDR3 sequence is CASSLEPGRYDGELFF. The DNA for the CDR3 is TGCGCCAGCAGCTTGGAGCCAGGAAGGTACGACGGGGAGCTGTTTTTT. Together with reference TRBV5-1 and TRBJ2-2, the CDR3 gives the full variable domain: KAGVTQTPRYLIKTRGQQVTLSCSPISGHRSVSWYQQTPGQGLQFLFEYFSETQRNKGNFPGRFSGRQFSNSRSEMNVSTLELGDSALYLCASSLEPGRYDGELFFGEGSRLTVL.

CDR3 sequence (DNA): TGCGCCAGCAGCTTGGCCAGGGACTGGAGATTCACAGATACGCAGTATTTT. This sequence encodes CASSLARDWRFTDTQYF. This chain joins TRBV5-1 and TRBJ2-3, with D maybe TRBD2 (6 bases). The CDR3 runs to 17 residues. CDR1 and CDR2 (germline): SGHRS, YFSETQ. Trimming removed 0 bases at V and 2 bases at J, with 16 bases between.

This clone was found a few times. The chain is built from TRBV7-3 and TRBJ1-2; 10 nucleotides align to TRBD1. V dropped 5 bases and J dropped 6; count of bases not matched to a gene: 9. Germline-derived CDR1 and CDR2 are SGHTA and FQGTGA. There are 15 residues in the CDR3. The CDR3, as DNA: TGTGCCAGCAGCCTCGCGGGACAGGGGATCGATGGCTACACCTTC. Residues: CASSLAGQGIDGYTF.

This clone was detected only once. J is TRBJ2-7 and V is TRBV7-9; 10 nucleotides line up with TRBD1. In germline, CDR1 is SEHNR, CDR2 FQNEAQ (reference sequence). V gave up 5 bases and J gave up 2 bases; unmatched junction bases: 9. The length of the CDR3 is 16 residues. In DNA, the CDR3 is TGTGCCAGCAGCCCCTCGGGGGGGACAGGGGCCTACGAGCAGTACTTC. Protein sequence: CASSPSGGTGAYEQYF.

The chain couples TRBV5-1 to TRBJ2-1; possibly TRBD1 for D (6 bases). The germline V gene has CDR1 SGHRS and CDR2 YFSETQ. The CDR3 has 15 amino acids. V was trimmed by 0 bases and J by 9 bases, leaving 16 bases between them. In DNA, the CDR3 is TGCGCCAGCAGCTTGGATGGGGGCCAACGACGTGAGCAGTTCTTC. Its protein product is CASSLDGGQRREQFF.